This T cell receptor (beta chain) was sequenced during a study of blood T cells in healthy people across ages. Overall study results and limits: Older age coincided with a roughly linear decline in TCR beta diversity per million T cells.

Combining a sample-barcoded 5' primer with a J-beta primer mix, a second PCR ran for roughly 6 to 12 cycles. TCRdb itself ran the 5' RACE reads through MiXCR, one entry per CDR3 protein. The sample carries about 720,000 distinct CDR3 sequences, about a fifth recorded once. Per individual sample, total RNA of at least 5.5 micrograms was extracted. The germline V gene encodes CDR1 SGDLS and CDR2 YYNGEE. Trimming took 3 bases from V and 1 from J, leaving 17 bases between them. CDR3 length: 18 amino acids. As regards this clonotype: The target antigen is unknown.

The receptor was derived from a man aged 70-80 years in good health. The chain is built from TRBV9 and TRBJ2-6; the D call may be TRBD1 or TRBD2 (5 bases each). Input material: blood. For the CDR3, the DNA is TGTGCCAGCAGCGCCGCCGGGGCTATGGCTTCTGGGGCCAACGTCCTGACTTTC. Translating it yields CASSAAGAMASGANVLTF.